The 10 T cell receptor beta chains listed next were all sequenced from one sample in a study of T cells in Graves' hyperthyroidism and ophthalmopathy. RNA transcripts were the template for amplifying TCR beta CDR3 regions. Using the HTBI primer set, a first-round RT-PCR was run on the TCR CDR3. TCRdb itself ran the multiplex PCR reads through MiXCR, one entry per CDR3 protein. The sample consists of approximately 350,000 distinct CDR3 sequences, 12% to 15% of them appearing once. Sequences were obtained from blood. These receptors were collected from a woman aged 60-75 years with Graves' ophthalmopathy.

This clonotype was detected many times. V is TRBV29-1 and J is TRBJ2-3; no clear D gene. The germline gives CDR1 SQVTM, CDR2 ANQGSEA. The CDR3 has 12 residues. The germline V and J ends were trimmed by 7 bases and 9 bases, with 17 bases remaining between them. This chain's CDR3 is CSGAGAPGTQYF. The CDR3 nucleotides are TGCAGCGGGGCTGGAGCCCCGGGCACGCAGTATTTT.

Many counts were recorded for this clonotype. This chain uses TRBV12-3 or TRBV12-4 with TRBJ2-7; 7 bases are a match to TRBD2. The junction had 9 bases not matched to a gene; V was cut back by 7 bases and J by 3 bases. This CDR3 region has 14 residues. The CDR3 nucleotides are TGTGCCAGCACCCTGGGGGGGTCCGACTACGAGCAGTACTTC. Protein product: CASTLGGSDYEQYF.

This clonotype was seen at least ten times. The gene calls are TRBV3-1 and TRBJ2-7; D is unresolved. V dropped 0 bases and J dropped 5 bases, with 8 bases sitting between them. The V gene's germline CDR1 is LGHDT and CDR2 YNNKEL (reference sequence). This CDR3 is built from 13 residues. The CDR3 DNA is TGTGCCAGCAGCCAAGACAGGCCCCACGAGCAGTACTTC. Its protein is CASSQDRPHEQYF.

The V gene is TRBV4-2, the J gene TRBJ1-1, with TRBD1 matching over 9 bases. CDR1 and CDR2 from the germline V gene are LGHNA and YNFKEQ. The CDR3 spans 15 residues. The V segment lost 4 bases and the J segment 4 bases; nucleotides outside the gene matches: 7. Here the CDR3 DNA reads TGTGCCAGCAGCCCGAGACAGGGGGAGGGCACTGAAGCTTTCTTT. Translated: CASSPRQGEGTEAFF.

This clonotype was counted many times. The J gene is TRBJ2-7, the V gene TRBV27; 7 bases are shared with TRBD2. The CDR3 has 15 amino acids. Per germline, CDR1 MNHEY and CDR2 SMNVEV (reference sequence). V dropped 5 bases and J dropped 3; count of bases not matched to a gene: 10. CDR3: CASSRLRESIYEQYF. The DNA of the CDR3 is TGTGCCAGCAGTCGTCTGCGGGAGTCGATCTACGAGCAGTACTTC.

This clonotype was seen repeatedly, ten times or more. The chain combines TRBV2 with TRBJ2-7; the D gene could be TRBD1 or TRBD2 (5 bases each). Germline V gene data show CDR1 as SNHLY and CDR2 as FYNNEI. V lost 4 bases to trimming and J lost 5 bases, with 12 bases between them. The CDR3 is made up of 13 amino acids. The CDR3 coding sequence is TGTGCCAGCAGTGCCGGGGACGACAACGAGCAGTACTTC. Amino acids: CASSAGDDNEQYF.

The chain carries TRBV19 and TRBJ1-1, with 8 positions matching TRBD1. The junction had 6 bases not matched to a gene; V was cut back by 2 bases and J by 4 bases. The germline CDR1 and CDR2 sequences are LNHDA and SQIVND (reference sequence). This CDR3 spans 15 amino acids. The CDR3 region has the DNA TGTGCCAGTAGTATAACCCACCAGGGGGCCACTGAAGCTTTCTTT. Translated, it gives CASSITHQGATEAFF. Combining the CDR3 with reference TRBV19 and TRBJ1-1 gives the whole variable domain DGGITQSPKYLFRKEGQNVTLSCEQNLNHDAMYWYRQDPGQGLRLIYYSQIVNDFQKGDIAEGYSVSREKKESFPLTVTSAQKNPTAFYLCASSITHQGATEAFFGQGTRLTVV.

This clonotype turned up a few times. The chain has TRBV4-1 and TRBJ2-5; possibly TRBD1 or TRBD2 for D (6 bases each). CDR1 and CDR2 (germline): MGHRA, YSYEKL. V was cut by 6 bases and J by 3 bases, with 17 bases left in between. This CDR3 spans 15 amino acids. CDR3 coding DNA: TGCGCCAGCAGTCGTTCGGGGGCGAACGAAGAGACCCAGTACTTC. Protein: CASSRSGANEETQYF.

This clonotype was observed many times. This chain uses TRBV20-1 with TRBJ1-5; the D gene is possibly TRBD1 (6 bases). This CDR3 contains 14 residues. V was clipped by 4 bases and J by 4 bases, with 14 bases between them. Germline V gene lookup returns CDR1 DFQATT and CDR2 SNEGSKA (reference sequence). CDR3: CSATRGTSNQPQHF. CDR3 DNA sequence: TGCAGTGCTACGAGGGGGACATCTAATCAGCCCCAGCATTTT.

In its sample, this clonotype was seen many times. This chain links TRBV7-2 with TRBJ2-3; D might be TRBD2 (5 bases). The CDR3 runs 16 residues. Germline assignment: CDR1 SGHTA and CDR2 FQGNSA. Trimming shortened V by 3 bases and J by 0 bases, and 13 bases separated the two germline ends. Here the CDR3 reads CASSLGSSTSTDTQYF. The DNA of the CDR3 is TGTGCCAGCAGCTTGGGGAGCAGTACTAGCACAGATACGCAGTATTTT.